This T cell receptor (beta chain) appears in the sequencing data of a study of T cells in Graves' hyperthyroidism and ophthalmopathy (dated by TCRdb to the late 2010s). Looking at the study overall: Peripheral blood samples were taken at the time of initial diagnosis, prior to any treatment. To identify TCR V-J signatures that set the groups apart, the researchers used a discovery cohort of 100 patients, made up of 40 to 45 with Graves' ophthalmopathy and 57 with stable Graves' hyperthyroidism. An independent validation cohort of under 20 hyperthyroidism patients and approximately 15 patients who later progressed to ophthalmopathy tested prospective prediction of ophthalmopathy. The 100 discovery patients were divided at random into training and test sets in a 7:3 ratio. Thyroid tissue and blood T-cell repertoires from about six Graves' hyperthyroidism patients were also compared in the study. After blood sampling, hyperthyroidism patients were treated with methimazole at a starting dose of 30 mg daily, and ophthalmopathy patients were treated with high-dose intravenous methylprednisolone. The paper describes TCR Vbeta CDR3 sequencing of 120 to 150 peripheral blood samples, made up of about 40 ophthalmopathy patients, over 70 hyperthyroidism patients and roughly 17 progressor patients.

TCR beta CDR3 regions were amplified from RNA transcripts. The TCR CDR3 was subjected to a first round of RT-PCR using the HTBI primer set and the Qiagen OneStep RT-PCR kit. The libraries were constructed in a second round of multiplex PCR and then size-selected and purified. The libraries were sequenced on an Illumina HiSeq2000 using paired-end 100 bp reads. In the source study's methods: Raw data were processed with SOAPnuke, discarding reads with adapters, uncalled bases, mean Phred below 15, or no exact constant-primer or identifier match. COPE v1.2.5 was used to merge high-quality paired reads, and clonotypes were defined as unique nucleotide sequences. MiTCR v1.1 was used to align the clonotypes against IMGT TRBV, TRBD and TRBJ reference segments. Only V-J combinations with frequency above 0.0001, covering 99% to 99.2% of repertoires, were analysed. A TCS score was defined as the ratio between F50 (clonal expansion) and ExV (chaos), using BLOSUM62-based TCRdist between CDR3 peptides within each V-J. Welch's t-statistics and random forest reduced several hundred V-J features to 13, which were used in a naive Bayes classifier (R e1071). In TCRdb, the public reads were trimmed at Q25 with fastp and aligned with MiXCR, with productive beta chains retained. Rows with a matching CDR3 protein are joined into one entry that keeps the most common DNA and genes. Clone size and V and J calls follow TCRdb, not the original study. This sample lists a few hundred thousand distinct CDR3 sequences; 15% to 20% were detected once. 2.5% to 4% of the sample is taken by the ten largest.

General study outcomes and caveats: A model built on a 13 V-J signature distinguished ophthalmopathy from stable hyperthyroidism, reaching 85% to 90% sensitivity and about 81% specificity in cross-validation and 80%/75% in testing. Sample size was not statistically predetermined, and blinding of investigators to group allocation was not performed. Most expanded thyroid clonotypes (frequency above 0.001) were also detected in blood, a finding suggesting that blood repertoires may reflect thyroid immune responses. In validation, the model predicted progression to ophthalmopathy with approximately 69% sensitivity and approximately 72% specificity, a median of 6.5 months before onset.

This clonotype was observed many times. Its antigen target is currently unknown. No base-level quality is on record; no much larger clone is a single base apart. Moderately to severely active disease, a Clinical Activity Score of at least 3, a NOSPECS grade of at least 4, and a duration under 3 months were present in ophthalmopathy patients. Any patient with an uncontrolled infection, another autoimmune disease, pregnancy or lactation was excluded. Diagnoses relied on clinical symptoms, serum thyroxine and TRAb, thyroid ultrasound and orbital computed tomography. Ficoll-Paque density gradient centrifugation was used to isolate PBMCs from approximately 10 ml of fresh peripheral blood. Trizol reagent was used to extract total RNA, and RNA quality was then checked on an Agilent 2100 Bioanalyzer. Sequencing used blood. The source of this sequence is a woman aged 40 to 50 with Graves' ophthalmopathy.

The CDR3 region reads CSAGDRVRNEQYF. The nucleotides read TGCAGTGCTGGTGACAGGGTTAGGAACGAGCAGTACTTC. The rearrangement combines TRBV20-1 with TRBJ2-7, with 7 bases aligning to TRBD1. The V end gives up 5 bases and the J end 5 bases, leaving 9 bases in the junction not matched to a gene. CDR1 and CDR2 (DFQATT, SNEGSKA) derive from the germline V gene (reference sequence). There are 13 amino acids in the CDR3, from cysteine to phenylalanine inclusive. The read is trimmed to its CDR3 DNA, 39 bases read in frame from base 1.